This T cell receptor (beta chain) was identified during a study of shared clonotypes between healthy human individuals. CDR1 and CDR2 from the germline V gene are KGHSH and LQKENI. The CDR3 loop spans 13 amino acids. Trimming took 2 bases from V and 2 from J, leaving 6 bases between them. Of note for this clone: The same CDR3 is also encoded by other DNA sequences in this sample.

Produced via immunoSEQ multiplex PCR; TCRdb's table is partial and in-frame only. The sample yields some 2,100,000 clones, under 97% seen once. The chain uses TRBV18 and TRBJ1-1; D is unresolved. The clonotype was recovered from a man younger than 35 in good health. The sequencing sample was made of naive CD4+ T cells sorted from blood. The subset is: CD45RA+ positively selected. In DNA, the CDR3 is TGTGCCAGCTCACCAGGACTTAACACTGAAGCTTTCTTT. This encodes CASSPGLNTEAFF.